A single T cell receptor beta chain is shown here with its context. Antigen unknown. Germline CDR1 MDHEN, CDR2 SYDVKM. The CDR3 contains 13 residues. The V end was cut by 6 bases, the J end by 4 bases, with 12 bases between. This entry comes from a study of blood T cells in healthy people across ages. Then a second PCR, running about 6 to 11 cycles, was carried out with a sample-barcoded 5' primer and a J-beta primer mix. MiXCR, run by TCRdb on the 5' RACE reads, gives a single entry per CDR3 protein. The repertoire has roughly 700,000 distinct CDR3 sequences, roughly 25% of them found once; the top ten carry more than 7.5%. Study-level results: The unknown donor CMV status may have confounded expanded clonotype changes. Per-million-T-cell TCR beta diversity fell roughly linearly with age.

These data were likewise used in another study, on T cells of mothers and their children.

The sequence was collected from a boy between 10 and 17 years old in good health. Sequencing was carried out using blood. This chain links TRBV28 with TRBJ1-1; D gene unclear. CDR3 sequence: CASSLTKGTEAFF. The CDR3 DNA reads TGTGCCAGCAGCTTAACTAAGGGCACTGAAGCTTTCTTT. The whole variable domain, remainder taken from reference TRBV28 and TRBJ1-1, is DVKVTQSSRYLVKRTGEKVFLECVQDMDHENMFWYRQDPGLGLRLIYFSYDVKMKEKGDIPEGYSVSREKKERFSLILESASTNQTSMYLCASSLTKGTEAFFGQGTRLTVV.